Below, 32 T cell receptor beta chains from the same sample are listed, as sequenced in a study of CD8+ T cells in alopecia areata. As to treatment: oral pan-JAK inhibitor, 5-10 mg twice daily. In each case, RNA was isolated and then reverse transcribed into cDNA as the sequencing template. Only in-frame clones appear in the TCRdb table, and some are missing; sequencing was by immunoSEQ multiplex PCR. The data show 110,000 or so clones, 58% seen once. The source material was CD8+ T cells sorted from blood, sampled at week 4, from a patient treated with tofacitinib. Source of these receptors: a human donor with alopecia areata.

The gene calls are TRBV9 and TRBJ2-3; 8 bases line up with TRBD2. This CDR3 is 15 amino acids long. Trimming took 3 bases from V and 4 from J; bases not matched to a gene: 7. The germline V gene encodes CDR1 SGDLS and CDR2 YYNGEE. The CDR3 bases are TGTGCCAGCAGCGCCGCCGGGACTAGGGCAGATACGCAGTATTTT. This gives the protein CASSAAGTRADTQYF.

The rearrangement joins TRBV6-5 to TRBJ1-1; a weak D match, TRBD1 (5 bases). V gave up 6 bases and J gave up 6 bases, with 14 bases separating them. Per the germline V gene, CDR1 is MNHEY and CDR2 is SVGAGI. There are 13 residues in the CDR3. The CDR3 region is CASRLGEEAEAFF. The CDR3 coding sequence is TGTGCCAGCAGGCTGGGGGAAGAGGCTGAAGCTTTCTTT.

The genes are TRBV29-1 and TRBJ1-1; D uncertain. The germline V and J ends were trimmed by 7 bases and 6 bases, with 12 bases remaining between them. There are 11 residues in the CDR3. Germline assignment: CDR1 SQVTM and CDR2 ANQGSEA. As DNA, the CDR3 is TGCAGCGCAGAGGGAAGGCCTGAAGCTTTCTTT. This encodes CSAEGRPEAFF.

The V call is TRBV30, the J call TRBJ1-3; D might be TRBD1 (6 bases). V lost 0 bases and J 4 bases, leaving 13 bases between the germline ends. The CDR3 consists of 15 residues. Per germline, CDR1 GTSNPN and CDR2 SVGIG (reference sequence). CDR3 amino acids: CAWSVWTAGGNTIYF. In DNA form, the CDR3 reads TGTGCCTGGAGTGTCTGGACAGCGGGAGGAAACACCATATATTTT.

In this sample, this clone turned up a few times. The V gene is TRBV4-1, the J gene TRBJ2-7; TRBD1 is a possible D gene (6 bases). The V end lost 3 bases, the J end lost 3 bases, and 15 bases lay between the germline ends. The CDR3 totals 15 residues. Germline V gives CDR1 MGHRA, CDR2 YSYEKL. The CDR3, as DNA: TGCGCCAGCAGCCATCGGACAGCAGCCGACTACGAGCAGTACTTC. Translated, it gives CASSHRTAADYEQYF.

V usage is TRBV6-5 and J usage is TRBJ1-1; no firm D call. The germline V gene encodes CDR1 MNHEY and CDR2 SVGAGI. Trimming stripped 0 bases from V and 7 bases from J, with 12 bases between. The CDR3 has 14 residues. Written as DNA, the CDR3 is TGTGCCAGCAGTTACTCGTCCTCGGCTATTGAAGCTTTCTTT. Translating gives CASSYSSSAIEAFF.

This chain connects TRBV29-1 to TRBJ2-6; D possibly corresponds to TRBD1 (5 bases). The CDR3 runs to 16 residues. V lost 3 bases and J 0 bases, leaving 12 bases between the germline ends. Germline CDR1 and CDR2: SQVTM and ANQGSEA. The CDR3 here is CSVDETASSGANVLTF. CDR3 in DNA: TGCAGCGTTGATGAGACAGCCAGCTCTGGGGCCAACGTCCTGACTTTC.

The chain links TRBV4-1 to TRBJ2-2; D unresolved. CDR1 and CDR2 from the germline V gene are MGHRA and YSYEKL. The CDR3 extends over 13 amino acids. V lost 1 base and J lost 6, with 6 bases in between. The CDR3 DNA follows: TGCGCCAGCAGCCAAGGGTTGGCCGGGGAGCTGTTTTTT. It translates to CASSQGLAGELFF.

The V call is TRBV29-1, the J call TRBJ1-2; D gene uncertain. The ends were cut back, 5 bases at V and 8 bases at J, with 21 bases in the middle. Germline V gene lookup returns CDR1 SQVTM and CDR2 ANQGSEA. There are 14 residues in the CDR3. This CDR3 reads CSVPPVSPLGGYTF. The CDR3 DNA sequence: TGCAGCGTTCCTCCGGTATCCCCCCTTGGAGGCTACACCTTC.

This clone is large in the sample. The CDR3 nucleotides are TGTGCCTGGAGTGGCTCAAGCGGGGGGGCGAGTGAAGAGACCCAGTACTTC. It yields the protein CAWSGSSGGASEETQYF. The genes are TRBV30 and TRBJ2-5; 10 bases align to TRBD2. The CDR3 sequence is 17 residues long. Germline CDR1 GTSNPN, CDR2 SVGIG (reference sequence). Germline trimming cut 1 base from V and 3 bases from J; bases unmatched to any gene: 11. Full variable domain (remainder filled in from reference TRBV30 and TRBJ2-5): SQTIHQWPATLVQPVGSPLSLECTVEGTSNPNLYWYRQAAGRGLQLLFYSVGIGQISSEVPQNLSASRPQDRQFILSSKKLLLSDSGFYLCAWSGSSGGASEETQYFGPGTRLLVL.

The chain uses TRBV9 and TRBJ2-7; 8 nucleotides agree with TRBD1. J gave up 0 bases and V 3 bases, and 2 bases lay outside the gene matches. The CDR3 is 14 residues long. CDR1 SGDLS and CDR2 YYNGEE come from the germline V gene. CDR3 in amino acids: CASSGTGPSYEQYF. CDR3 nucleotides: TGTGCCAGCAGCGGGACAGGGCCCTCCTACGAGCAGTACTTC.

This chain joins TRBV30 and TRBJ2-7; TRBD1 aligns across 8 bases. V lost 2 bases to trimming and J lost 3 bases; unmatched junction nucleotides: 9. This CDR3 contains 15 residues. The germline gives CDR1 GTSNPN, CDR2 SVGIG (reference sequence). The CDR3 sequence: CAWSQGTGIFYEQYF. In nucleotides, the CDR3 is TGTGCCTGGAGTCAGGGGACAGGTATTTTCTACGAGCAGTACTTC.

The V and J genes are TRBV27 and TRBJ2-5, with 8 bases identical to TRBD2. In germline, CDR1 is MNHEY, CDR2 SMNVEV (reference sequence). The V gene end was trimmed by 0 bases and the J gene end by 5 bases; junction bases not matched to a gene: 14. This CDR3 is built from 18 residues. CDR3 DNA: TGTGCCAGCAGTTTATCGACTCCGGGGGGGGCGTTGAAGGAGACCCAGTACTTC. Translation gives CASSLSTPGGALKETQYF.

This sequence joins TRBV2 and TRBJ2-5; 14 bases agree with TRBD2. V lost 7 bases to trimming and J lost 4 bases; unmatched junction nucleotides: 5. The CDR3 extends over 15 amino acids. Germline CDR1 is SNHLY and CDR2 is FYNNEI. CDR3 region: CASTLTSGGAETQYF. CDR3 DNA sequence: TGTGCCAGCACATTGACTAGCGGGGGGGCAGAGACCCAGTACTTC. The whole variable domain, remainder taken from reference TRBV2 and TRBJ2-5, is EPEVTQTPSHQVTQMGQEVILRCVPISNHLYFYWYRQILGQKVEFLVSFYNNEISEKSEIFDDQFSVERPDGSNFTLKIRSTKLEDSAMYFCASTLTSGGAETQYFGPGTRLLVL.

This chain links TRBV29-1 with TRBJ1-1; D is unclear. Trimming took 2 bases from V and 0 from J, leaving 4 bases between them. This CDR3 has 12 amino acids. CDR1 SQVTM and CDR2 ANQGSEA come from the germline V gene. In DNA form, the CDR3 reads TGCAGCGTTGAAACGGTGAACACTGAAGCTTTCTTT. It translates to CSVETVNTEAFF. Full variable domain (rest looked up from reference TRBV29-1 and TRBJ1-1): SAVISQKPSRDICQRGTSLTIQCQVDSQVTMMFWYRQQPGQSLTLIATANQGSEATYESGFVIDKFPISRPNLTFSTLTVSNMSPEDSSIYLCSVETVNTEAFFGQGTRLTVV.

The rearrangement uses TRBV7-2 and TRBJ2-3; 7 bases align to TRBD1. With V trimmed by 1 base and J by 2 bases, 3 bases remained unmatched. The germline V gene has CDR1 SGHTA and CDR2 FQGNSA. The CDR3 totals 15 residues. The CDR3 here is CASSLGQGHTDTQYF. CDR3 in DNA: TGTGCCAGCAGCTTAGGACAGGGCCACACAGATACGCAGTATTTT.

This sequence joins TRBV4-1 and TRBJ2-5; 8 positions agree with TRBD2. The CDR3 is 17 residues long. Germline-derived CDR1 and CDR2 are MGHRA and YSYEKL. V shed 2 bases and J 4 bases; nucleotides not matched to a gene: 12. CDR3 DNA sequence: TGCGCCAGCAGCCAAAGTGTGTCGGGGGGGCCGGGAGAGACCCAGTACTTC. The encoded protein is CASSQSVSGGPGETQYF.

CDR3 sequence: CASSPGYNQPQHF. The CDR3 DNA reads as TGTGCCAGCAGCCCAGGGTACAATCAGCCCCAGCATTTT. This chain links TRBV7-6 with TRBJ1-5, with D tentatively TRBD1 (5 bases). This CDR3 region has 13 residues. Germline V lookup: CDR1 SGHVS, CDR2 FNYEAQ. V was cut by 5 bases and J by 3 bases, with 8 bases left in between. Looking up the rest from reference TRBV7-6 and TRBJ1-5 gives the full variable domain: GAGVSQSPRYKVTKRGQDVALRCDPISGHVSLYWYRQALGQGPEFLTYFNYEAQQDKSGLPNDRFSAERPEGSISTLTIQRTEQRDSAMYRCASSPGYNQPQHFGDGTRLSIL.

The chain links TRBV11-2 to TRBJ2-7; possibly TRBD2 for D (5 bases). Germline CDR1 SGHAT, CDR2 FQNNGV. CDR3 length: 14 amino acids. V gave up 3 bases and J gave up 1 base, with 10 bases separating them. This CDR3 is CASSFGGQSYEQYF. CDR3 DNA: TGTGCCAGCAGCTTTGGAGGTCAGTCCTACGAGCAGTACTTC.

The rearrangement links TRBV29-1 to TRBJ2-1; either TRBD1 or TRBD2 may supply D (9 bases each). The CDR3 totals 16 residues. Germline assignment: CDR1 SQVTM and CDR2 ANQGSEA. V gave up 6 bases and J gave up 2 bases, with 20 bases separating them. CDR3 bases: TGCAGCGTCGCGGGGGGGACAGGGAAAACCTACAATGAGCAGTTCTTC. This sequence encodes CSVAGGTGKTYNEQFF.

A word on this clone: The sample has other DNA sequences that encode this CDR3 too. The rearrangement uses TRBV4-2 and TRBJ2-1, with 7 bases identical to TRBD2. Losses at the gene ends were 3 bases for V and 10 bases for J; bases not matched to a gene: 0. Germline values: CDR1 LGHNA, CDR2 YNFKEQ. The CDR3 contains 11 residues. The CDR3 here is CASSQGGEQFF. The DNA for the CDR3 is TGTGCCAGCAGCCAGGGGGGGGAGCAGTTCTTC.

This clone was observed a few times. The chain joins TRBV7-3 to TRBJ2-7; D not certain. V lost 5 bases to trimming and J lost 5 bases, with 13 bases between them. CDR3 length equals 13 residues. Germline V gene data show CDR1 as SGHTA and CDR2 as FQGTGA. CDR3 residues: CASSLLLGHEQYF. The CDR3 nucleotides are TGTGCCAGCAGCCTCCTCTTAGGGCACGAGCAGTACTTC. The complete variable domain, with remaining parts taken from reference TRBV7-3 and TRBJ2-7, reads GAGVSQTPSNKVTEKGKYVELRCDPISGHTALYWYRQSLGQGPEFLIYFQGTGAADDSGLPNDRFFAVRPEGSVSTLKIQRTERGDSAVYLCASSLLLGHEQYFGPGTRLTVT.

The chain joins TRBV27 to TRBJ2-3; 8 nucleotides align to TRBD1. CDR3 length equals 16 residues. The V and J ends lost 6 bases and 2 bases, in that order; junction bases with no gene match: 10. Germline lookup yields CDR1 MNHEY and CDR2 SMNVEV (reference sequence). CDR3 coding DNA: TGTGCCAGCAGCCTGGGGGCAGGGGGCGTCACAGATACGCAGTATTTT. Translation gives CASSLGAGGVTDTQYF.

The chain joins TRBV29-1 to TRBJ2-3; no firm D call. This CDR3 spans 13 amino acids. Germline CDR1 reads SQVTM; CDR2 reads ANQGSEA. V lost 4 bases to trimming and J lost 2 bases, with 10 bases between them. The CDR3 here is CSVVGSLTDTQYF. In DNA, the CDR3 is TGCAGCGTTGTGGGCAGCCTCACAGATACGCAGTATTTT.

The chain links TRBV7-9 to TRBJ2-7; D is unclear. The CDR3 covers 13 residues. Germline CDR1 and CDR2: SEHNR and FQNEAQ (reference sequence). Trimming removed 5 bases from V and 6 bases from J, with 14 bases in between. The CDR3 here is CASSPNLPGEQYF. DNA of the CDR3: TGTGCCAGCAGCCCTAACTTGCCGGGCGAGCAGTACTTC.

The CDR3 DNA reads as TGCGCCAGCAGCTTGGAGGGTCCTCCTGGAAACACCATATATTTT. Its translation is CASSLEGPPGNTIYF. This chain links TRBV5-1 with TRBJ1-3; D gene ambiguous. This CDR3 region has 15 residues. CDR1 SGHRS and CDR2 YFSETQ come from the germline V gene. Trimming left V 0 bases short and J 2 bases short, with 9 bases between.

The chain links TRBV5-1 to TRBJ2-2, with 9 bases identical to TRBD1. The CDR3 consists of 15 residues. Trimming at V came to 4 bases and at J to 7 bases, leaving 8 bases not matched to a gene. Germline CDR1 and CDR2: SGHRS and YFSETQ. In nucleotides, the CDR3 is TGCGCCAGCAGCCTGAAGGGGACAGGGAACGGGGAGCTGTTTTTT. Protein sequence: CASSLKGTGNGELFF.

The chain couples TRBV5-6 to TRBJ1-6, with D uncertain. CDR1 and CDR2 (germline): SGHDT, YYEEEE. This CDR3 spans 14 amino acids. Between the trimmed V and J ends, which lost 2 bases and 9 bases, there was a span of 12 bases. CDR3 DNA sequence: TGTGCCAGCAGCTTCTGGGGATCGAGTTCACCCCTCCACTTT. This translates into CASSFWGSSSPLHF.

The chain uses TRBV11-2 and TRBJ2-5; TRBD2 aligns across 8 bases. CDR3 length: 13 amino acids. With 8 bases clipped from V and 2 bases from J, the junction kept 4 bases outside the gene matches. Germline assignment: CDR1 SGHAT and CDR2 FQNNGV. Here the CDR3 reads CASEAGDQETQYF. Here the CDR3 DNA reads TGTGCCAGCGAAGCGGGGGATCAAGAGACCCAGTACTTC. Full variable domain (outside the CDR3, taken from reference TRBV11-2 and TRBJ2-5): EAGVAQSPRYKIIEKRQSVAFWCNPISGHATLYWYQQILGQGPKLLIQFQNNGVVDDSQLPKDRFSAERLKGVDSTLKIQPAKLEDSAVYLCASEAGDQETQYFGPGTRLLVL.

Worth noting for this clone: The sample carries other DNA sequences with the same CDR3. The chain carries TRBV27 and TRBJ1-5; tentatively, D is TRBD1 (5 bases). The germline V gene has CDR1 MNHEY and CDR2 SMNVEV (reference sequence). V lost 1 base, J lost 2 bases, and 6 bases lay in between. The length of the CDR3 is 14 residues. CDR3 sequence reads: CASSLLGGNQPQHF. In nucleotides, the CDR3 is TGTGCCAGCAGTTTATTAGGGGGCAATCAGCCCCAGCATTTT.

The V call is TRBV5-4, the J call TRBJ2-5; no clear D. Germline lookup yields CDR1 SGHNT and CDR2 YYREEE (reference sequence). The V and J ends lost 1 base and 2 bases respectively, with 0 bases between them. The CDR3 sequence is 11 residues long. CDR3 protein: CASSLQETQYF. The DNA for the CDR3 is TGTGCCAGCAGCTTGCAAGAGACCCAGTACTTC. Full variable domain (remainder filled in from reference TRBV5-4 and TRBJ2-5): ETGVTQSPTHLIKTRGQQVTLRCSSQSGHNTVSWYQQALGQGPQFIFQYYREEENGRGNFPPRFSGLQFPNYSSELNVNALELDDSALYLCASSLQETQYFGPGTRLLVL.

This clone has just one count. The chain combines TRBV5-6 with TRBJ2-5; D gene ambiguous. Germline V gene sequence: CDR1 SGHDT, CDR2 YYEEEE. Trimming shortened V by 2 bases and J by 5 bases, and 7 bases separated the two germline ends. The CDR3 consists of 12 residues. In nucleotides, the CDR3 is TGTGCCAGCAGCTTACTGCAGGAGACCCAGTACTTC. It codes for CASSLLQETQYF.